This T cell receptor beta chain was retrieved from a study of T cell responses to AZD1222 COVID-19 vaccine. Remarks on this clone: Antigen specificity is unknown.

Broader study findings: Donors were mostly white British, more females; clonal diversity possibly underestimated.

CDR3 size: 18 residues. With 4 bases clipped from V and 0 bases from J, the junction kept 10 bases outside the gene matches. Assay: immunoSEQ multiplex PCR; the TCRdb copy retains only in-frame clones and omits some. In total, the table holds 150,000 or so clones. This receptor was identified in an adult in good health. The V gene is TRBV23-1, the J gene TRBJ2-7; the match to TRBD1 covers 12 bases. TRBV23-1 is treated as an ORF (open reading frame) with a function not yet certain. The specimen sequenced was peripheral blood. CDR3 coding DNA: TGCGCCAGCAGTCCCGTAGGGGACAGGGGGCCCCTCTCCTACGAGCAGTACTTC. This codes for CASSPVGDRGPLSYEQYF.